This T cell receptor beta chain was documented in a study of OX40 agonist ivuxolimab in advanced cancers. As for the study in general: Patients' therapy was ivuxolimab, an antibody that acts as an agonist of OX40 (CD134).

Profiled with immunoSEQ multiplex PCR; TCRdb holds only in-frame clones, not every one. The sample holds approximately 86,000 clones; approximately 90% are singletons and the top ten take 0.33%. Trimming took off 6 bases at V and 6 bases at J, with 8 bases between the two ends. From germline, CDR1 is MDHEN and CDR2 SYDVKM. CDR3 length: 12 residues. This clone was observed once. This sequence was found in an adult with an advanced solid tumor such as melanoma, head and neck, liver or kidney cancer. The chain couples TRBV28 to TRBJ2-2; no clear D gene. Material: CD4+ or CD8+ T cells sorted from blood, obtained in a trial of the OX40 agonist ivuxolimab. The CDR3 DNA follows: TGTGCCAGCAGAACCTCCGCCGGGGAGCTGTTTTTT. Its protein is CASRTSAGELFF.